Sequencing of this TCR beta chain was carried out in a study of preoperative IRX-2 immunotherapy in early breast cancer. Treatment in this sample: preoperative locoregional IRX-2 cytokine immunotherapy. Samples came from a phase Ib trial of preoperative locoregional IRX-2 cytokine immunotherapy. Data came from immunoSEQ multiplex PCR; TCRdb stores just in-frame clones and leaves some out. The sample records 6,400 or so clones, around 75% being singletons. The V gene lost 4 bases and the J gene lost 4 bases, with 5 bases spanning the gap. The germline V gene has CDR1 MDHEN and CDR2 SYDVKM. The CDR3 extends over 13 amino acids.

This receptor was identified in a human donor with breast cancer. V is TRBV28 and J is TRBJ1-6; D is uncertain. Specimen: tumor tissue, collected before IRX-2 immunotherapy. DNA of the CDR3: TGTGCCAGCAGTTCCGGGTATAATTCACCCCTCCACTTT. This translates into CASSSGYNSPLHF. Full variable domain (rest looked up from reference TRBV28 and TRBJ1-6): DVKVTQSSRYLVKRTGEKVFLECVQDMDHENMFWYRQDPGLGLRLIYFSYDVKMKEKGDIPEGYSVSREKKERFSLILESASTNQTSMYLCASSSGYNSPLHFGNGTRLTVT.